This T cell receptor (beta chain) is from a study of PD-1 blockade in mismatch repair-deficient tumors (dated by TCRdb to 2016 to 2017). In the study overall: Between September 2013 and September 2016, the trial enrolled 86 consecutive patients with approximately twelve mismatch repair-deficient cancer types, every one of whom had been previously treated and was progressing. Tumor-associated T cell clones in the peripheral blood of patients responding to PD-1 blockade were tracked using deep sequencing of TCR CDR3 regions.

The CDR3 has 17 amino acids, counting the end cysteine and phenylalanine. Only the CDR3 region is kept as DNA, spanning 51 bases read in frame from base 1. V loses 2 bases at its end and J loses 8 bases; junction bases beyond the gene matches: 11. For CDR1 and CDR2, the germline V gene lists MDHEN and SYDVKM. The library relied on the immunoSEQ multiplex PCR assay. On the authors' methods: A clone was classified as neoantigen-specific if the clone expanded significantly in response to the relevant peptide and did not expand significantly in response to any other peptide tested. Entries here come from immuneACCESS through TCRdb and include only in-frame sequences with V and J called. Some clones fail to appear in such tables; in the studies checked, an unresolved V gene covers under half of the shortfall, and the cause of the remainder is unknown. For V, J and clone size, that table is used; D and trimming come from the DNA. The sample table records roughly 14,000 clones; 80% to 85% of these occur just once. The ten largest clonotypes hold around 22% of the sample.

This sample's time point label indicates: approximately 10-day in vitro stimulation with candidate neoantigen peptide 4. For each enrolled patient, mismatch repair deficiency was established using either polymerase chain reaction or immunohistochemistry. TCR sequencing was carried out for three patients who responded to pembrolizumab therapy. Each of roughly 7 ELISpot-reactive candidate neoantigen peptides was used in an approximately 10-day in vitro stimulation prior to TCR sequencing. A control culture without peptide was run identically and served as baseline for clone fold-change calculations. The phase II trial prospectively evaluated PD-1 blockade with pembrolizumab in advanced mismatch repair-deficient cancers, independent of tissue of origin. Note on this clone: This receptor's antigen is unknown. No much larger clonotype is one base removed from it; base qualities were not supplied.

Summary of the overall study and its limitations: Rapid expansion after pembrolizumab followed by contraction, generally before radiologic responses, was shown by tumor-resident clones, which were often undetectable in blood before treatment. Clonal expansion was elicited by three of seven peptides, and just over 140 unique blood TCRs were yielded, about seven of which were also found in tumor; all positive peptides were derived from frameshift mutations.

Sample: cells cultured in vitro, taken from a patient treated with pembrolizumab. The sequence came from an adult with mismatch repair-deficient cancer. The sequence is built from TRBV28 and TRBJ2-2; TRBD1 aligns with 10 central bases. The bases are TGTGCCAGCAGTTTAGTTGCCGGGACAGGGGAGGCGGGGGAGCTGTTTTTT. The resulting protein is CASSLVAGTGEAGELFF.